A selection of T cell receptor beta chains follows, all from one sample in a study of cytomegalovirus exposure and HLA in healthy donors. Measured with immunoSEQ multiplex PCR; TCRdb has only the in-frame clones, and not every one. The profile covers tens of thousands of clones, with more than 65% appearing a single time and approximately 10% taken by the ten largest. Sequencing used PBMCs. These receptors came from a woman between 40 and 55 years old in good health and CMV-seropositive. The CDR3 runs from the conserved cysteine through the conserved F or W. Fields, in order: J gene, V gene, clone size, D gene, CDR3 protein. D genes are given only for firm matches. The size field is filled for only some rows; it gives once, few, many or a size class.

>TRBJ2-7|TRBV19|-|-
CASGDQGSYEQYF
>TRBJ2-7|TRBV30|few|-
CAWSWLDEQYF
>TRBJ2-1|TRBV6-1|few|TRBD1
CAISDPRTGNSNEQFF
>TRBJ1-6|TRBV30|few|-
CAWSMGSPLHF
>TRBJ2-7|TRBV7-9|-|TRBD1
CASSLGQGLSYEQYF
>TRBJ2-1|TRBV29-1|-|TRBD1
CSVDRGTGEQFF
>TRBJ2-7|TRBV6-1|-|-
CATTRGYEQYF
>TRBJ1-4|TRBV30|-|TRBD1
CAWGTGDAGGKLFF
>TRBJ2-5|TRBV7-2|-|TRBD2
CASSFSGGPETQYF
>TRBJ1-3|TRBV7-2|-|TRBD1
CASSLEGTGVSGNTIYF